This entry is about one TCR beta chain. Its antigen remains unidentified. The data are from a study of identical twins. Study findings and constraints: Cord blood beta clonotypes present at high abundance carried fewer insertions; no such pattern appeared in memory repertoires. Researchers caution that invariant MAIT and iNKT cells could partly confound zero-insertion analyses.

Template switching supplied a universal primer site; unique molecular identifiers were carried on the cDNA. TCRdb reprocessed the 5' RACE reads via MiXCR and lists one record per CDR3 protein. Among a few hundred thousand distinct CDR3 sequences listed, 9.6% were seen once. Germline-derived CDR1 and CDR2 are SNHLY and FYNNEI. The CDR3 has 16 amino acids. Unmatched junction bases numbered 9, after V lost 7 bases and J lost 2 bases. The donor group consisted entirely of healthy Caucasians. This sample was shared with a second study, whose subject was yellow fever vaccine responses in identical twins.

This chain uses TRBV2 with TRBJ2-1; 9 positions match TRBD2. Sequencing input: PBMCs. The sequence derives from a young woman in good health. The chain's CDR3 is CASTLRPSGTYNEQFF. DNA of the CDR3: TGTGCCAGCACCCTCAGGCCTAGCGGGACCTACAATGAGCAGTTCTTC.